A single T cell receptor beta chain is shown here with its context. The data were obtained in a study of preoperative IRX-2 immunotherapy in early breast cancer. Trimming pared 5 bases from V and 5 bases from J, leaving 13 bases between. The CDR3 is 14 residues long. Germline V gene lookup returns CDR1 SGHNT and CDR2 YENEEA. Described treatment: preoperative locoregional IRX-2 cytokine immunotherapy. This phase Ib study tested locoregional IRX-2 cytokine immunotherapy given before surgery. The data were produced by immunoSEQ multiplex PCR, yet TCRdb's version contains in-frame clones alone and is incomplete. The data contain 20,000 to 30,000 clones, about 90% of them singletons.

Sequences were derived from tumor tissue, sampled after IRX-2 immunotherapy. The chain carries TRBV11-3 and TRBJ2-1; D is undetermined. The receptor was derived from a human donor with breast cancer. Here the CDR3 reads CASSPEETDNEQFF. CDR3 nucleotide sequence: TGTGCCAGCAGCCCCGAGGAGACGGACAATGAGCAGTTCTTC.